This section outlines one T cell receptor (beta chain) sequence together with its context. Its target is not known. This record belongs to a study of T cell repertoires in cytomegalovirus infection. Background on the study: Recently identified HLA-C-restricted and well-studied HLA-B-restricted CMV epitopes were used. Study-level results: Dominating the ex vivo response were TCR beta clonotypes that were CMV-specific and HLA-C-restricted. There were carriers of CMV plus the relevant HLA, and cumulative public TCR beta family frequency identified them.

The CDR3 has 17 residues. The germline V gene encodes CDR1 SEHNR and CDR2 FQNEAQ (reference sequence). The V end was cut by 5 bases, the J end by 2 bases, with 19 bases between. TCRdb used MiXCR to reprocess the reads, holding one entry per CDR3 protein. The repertoire includes hundreds of thousands of distinct CDR3 sequences, around 30% of them detected once, and 11% to 15% sits in the top ten. This sequence joins TRBV7-9 and TRBJ2-1; tentative D call: TRBD2 (6 bases). The sequencing here drew on cultured CD8+ T cells from PBMCs, taken from culture after CMV antigen stimulation. This sequence originates from a human donor in good health (CMV status not recorded). Some clones in this sample may be carry-over from other donors' samples. CDR3 coding DNA: TGTGCCAGCAGCCTCGCCCAGGGACTGAAGACCTACAATGAGCAGTTCTTC. It yields the protein CASSLAQGLKTYNEQFF.